Below, 17 T cell receptor beta chains from the same sample are listed, as sequenced in a study of vaccination and CD4 T cells after COVID-19. The treatment denotes: roughly nine-day PBMC culture with coronavirus spike peptide pools or control peptides (ViraFEST assay). CD4+ T cells that came from the unexposed donor were collected before the COVID-19 pandemic (2011-2018). These receptors' antigens are unknown. The study sequenced cultured CD4+ T cell DNA using the Oncomine TCR Beta short-read assay. Genomic DNA was isolated from CD4+ T cells that had been cultured. A single record per CDR3 protein comes from TCRdb applying MiXCR to the PCR reads. The profile covers thousands of distinct CDR3 sequences, with 33% appearing a single time and over 35% taken by the ten largest. Specimen: CD4+ T cells from blood, cultured in vitro. These receptor sequences come from a human donor in good health.

This clonotype was recorded only once. The chain recombines TRBV28 with TRBJ1-5; 7 nucleotides line up with TRBD1. Germline CDR1 reads MDHEN; CDR2 reads SYDVKM. This CDR3 contains 14 residues. J lost 11 bases, V lost 2 bases, and 9 bases had no gene match. The CDR3 loop is CASSLIGPQGAQHF. The CDR3 DNA reads as TGTGCCAGCAGTTTAATCGGGCCCCAGGGGGCCCAGCATTTT.

This clonotype showed up just a few times. The chain is built from TRBV19 and TRBJ1-1; a weak D match, TRBD1 (5 bases). Trimming cost V 6 bases and J 5 bases, with 13 bases left between them. The CDR3 length is 13 residues. CDR1 LNHDA and CDR2 SQIVND come from the germline V gene (reference sequence). CDR3 protein: CASSSQRGTEAFF. The CDR3 DNA follows: TGTGCCAGTAGCTCACAGAGGGGAACTGAAGCTTTCTTT.

The table lists this clonotype with a few counts. The chain joins TRBV20-1 to TRBJ2-5; D possibly matches TRBD1 or TRBD2 (5 bases each). Germline-derived CDR1 and CDR2 are DFQATT and SNEGSKA (reference sequence). Trimming removed 0 bases at V and 5 bases at J, with 19 bases between. The CDR3 runs 16 residues. Written as DNA, the CDR3 is TGCAGTGCTAGAGACCCAGGGACGGGCCGTCCGGAGACCCAGTACTTC. This translates into CSARDPGTGRPETQYF.

This clonotype was seen more than once but under ten times. This chain links TRBV7-3 with TRBJ2-3; unclear D gene. Trimming shortened V by 0 bases and J by 5 bases, and 9 bases separated the two germline ends. Germline assignment: CDR1 SGHTA and CDR2 FQGTGA. The CDR3 is 14 residues long. The CDR3 loop reads CASSLTRPGDTQYF. The CDR3 nucleotides are TGTGCCAGCAGCTTAACTCGACCTGGAGATACGCAGTATTTT.

The chain links TRBV19 to TRBJ2-5; D gene unclear. The V and J ends lost 2 bases and 2 bases respectively, with 12 bases between them. Germline CDR1 and CDR2: LNHDA and SQIVND (reference sequence). The CDR3 covers 15 residues. CDR3 DNA: TGTGCCAGTAGTATATCAGACCTCACGCAAGAGACCCAGTACTTC. This sequence encodes CASSISDLTQETQYF.

This clonotype has only a few counts. The rearrangement uses TRBV20-1 and TRBJ2-7; TRBD2 matches 11 bases. This CDR3 spans 16 amino acids. From germline, CDR1 is DFQATT and CDR2 SNEGSKA (reference sequence). Trimming took 3 bases from V and 4 from J; bases not matched to a gene: 11. CDR3 nucleotides: TGCAGTGCTAGGGATAGCGGGAGGGCCGGGAATTACGAGCAGTACTTC. This codes for CSARDSGRAGNYEQYF.

V usage is TRBV20-1 and J usage is TRBJ2-1, with 10 bases matching TRBD1. Per the germline V gene, CDR1 is DFQATT and CDR2 is SNEGSKA (reference sequence). Trimming took 3 bases from V and 12 from J; bases not matched to a gene: 11. The CDR3 totals 14 residues. CDR3 protein: CSASSGQGMDVQFF. In DNA form, the CDR3 reads TGCAGTGCTAGTTCGGGACAGGGGATGGATGTGCAGTTCTTC.

The genes are TRBV12-3 or TRBV12-4 and TRBJ2-7, with D tentatively TRBD1 or TRBD2 (6 bases each). This CDR3 spans 13 amino acids. V lost 3 bases, J lost 7 bases, and 13 bases lay in between. The CDR3, as DNA: TGTGCCAGCAGTTTTACGGGGGCTGGGGAGCAGTACTTC. This gives the protein CASSFTGAGEQYF.

This clonotype occurred a few times. The V call is TRBV20-1, the J call TRBJ2-5, with a possible D match to TRBD2 (6 bases). The CDR3 runs to 14 residues. CDR1 DFQATT and CDR2 SNEGSKA come from the germline V gene (reference sequence). Trimming took 0 bases from V and 2 from J, leaving 10 bases between them. In DNA, the CDR3 is TGCAGTGCTAGAGATTGGGGGAGGCAAGAGACCCAGTACTTC. Amino acids: CSARDWGRQETQYF.

This clonotype was observed a few times. The chain employs TRBV7-9 and TRBJ1-1, with a weak D call TRBD1 (5 bases). This CDR3 has 11 amino acids. Germline V gene data show CDR1 as SEHNR and CDR2 as FQNEAQ (reference sequence). V lost 5 bases and J lost 6, with 7 bases in between. The CDR3 DNA reads TGTGCCAGCAGCACGGGGCCTGAAGCTTTCTTT. As protein: CASSTGPEAFF.

The gene calls are TRBV12-3 or TRBV12-4 and TRBJ1-1; D is possibly TRBD1 (6 bases). The CDR3 sequence is 13 residues long. Trimming took off 5 bases at V and 4 bases at J, with 11 bases between the two ends. In DNA, the CDR3 is TGTGCCAGCAGTGCCTACAGGGTCACTGAAGCTTTCTTT. Translated, it gives CASSAYRVTEAFF.

This chain joins TRBV2 and TRBJ2-7, with a possible D match to TRBD2 (5 bases). The V end was cut by 4 bases, the J end by 5 bases, with 12 bases between. The CDR3 contains 13 residues. The V gene's germline CDR1 is SNHLY and CDR2 FYNNEI. The CDR3 here is CASSAWAGHEQYF. The DNA for the CDR3 is TGTGCCAGCAGTGCCTGGGCGGGCCACGAGCAGTACTTC.

The rearrangement uses TRBV25-1 and TRBJ1-3; 7 bases match TRBD1. This CDR3 contains 17 residues. V was pared by 4 bases and J by 0 bases, with 9 bases of the junction left unmatched. CDR1 and CDR2 (germline): MGHDK, SYGVNS. CDR3 DNA sequence: TGTGCCAGCAGTGCCCTCGGACAGGCTAGCTCTGGAAACACCATATATTTT. Encoded protein: CASSALGQASSGNTIYF. The full variable domain, rest sourced from reference TRBV25-1 and TRBJ1-3, is EADIYQTPRYLVIGTGKKITLECSQTMGHDKMYWYQQDPGMELHLIHYSYGVNSTEKGDLSSESTVSRIRTEHFPLTLESARPSHTSQYLCASSALGQASSGNTIYFGEGSWLTVV.

This clonotype was counted a few times. The J gene is TRBJ1-2, the V gene TRBV20-1; D gene ambiguous. Germline CDR1 and CDR2: DFQATT and SNEGSKA (reference sequence). The CDR3 extends over 14 amino acids. Trimming cost V 1 base and J 4 bases, with 13 bases left between them. In nucleotides, the CDR3 is TGCAGTGCTAGAGTCCCGGAGCGGGTCTATGGCTACACCTTC. Protein product: CSARVPERVYGYTF.

The V gene is TRBV7-2, the J gene TRBJ2-7; 7 bases are shared with TRBD1. The CDR3 runs 14 residues. The trim removed 0 bases at V and 9 bases at J, leaving 8 bases unmatched. CDR1 is SGHTA, CDR2 FQGNSA, per germline. In DNA form, the CDR3 reads TGTGCCAGCAGCTTAGCTCAGGGGGTTCTCTGGCAGTACTTC. Its translation is CASSLAQGVLWQYF.

This chain's CDR3 is CASSLVGLTGELFF. The CDR3 region has the DNA TGTGCCAGCAGCTTAGTGGGGCTAACCGGGGAGCTGTTTTTT. V gene TRBV7-2 combines with J gene TRBJ2-2; D possibly corresponds to TRBD1 (5 bases). Trimming stripped 1 base from V and 5 bases from J, with 8 bases between. Germline V lookup: CDR1 SGHTA, CDR2 FQGNSA. The CDR3 is 14 residues long.

V usage is TRBV20-1 and J usage is TRBJ1-1; D uncertain. Trimming took off 5 bases at V and 1 base at J, with 14 bases between the two ends. CDR1 is DFQATT and CDR2 is SNEGSKA in the germline V gene (reference sequence). The CDR3 is made up of 14 amino acids. The CDR3 DNA reads as TGCAGTGCTTCCCCAATCCGGGAGAACACTGAAGCTTTCTTT. Translated: CSASPIRENTEAFF.